The T cell receptor (beta chain) described here comes from a study of T-cell reconstitution after alpha-beta-depleted transplantation in children. For this clonotype: Its antigen is unidentified.

For TCRbeta, the library was prepared with unique molecular identifiers. TCRdb itself ran the PCR reads through MiXCR, one entry per CDR3 protein. The sample has 45,000 to 60,000 distinct CDR3 sequences; around 50% are singletons. Study-level results: Surviving recipient cells, namely T cells and thymic progenitors, were the source of high day-60 TCRbeta diversity in some patients. After one year, T-cell counts and TCRbeta diversity mostly came from new T cells. Reported findings indicate that, about two months after transplant, alpha-beta T cells came from several hundred expanded clones, which were derived from non-depleted graft cells.

Per the germline V gene, CDR1 is SGHRS and CDR2 is YFSETQ. There are 13 residues in the CDR3. V was pared by 4 bases and J by 2 bases, with 9 bases between. The source is a boy in the first two years of life with SCID, due to receive a stem cell transplant. Sequenced material: peripheral blood, taken before TCRalphabeta/CD19-depleted stem cell transplant. This chain joins TRBV5-1 and TRBJ2-5; tentative D call: TRBD2 (6 bases). The CDR3 region has the DNA TGCGCCAGCAGCCGGGGACTTCAAGAGACCCAGTACTTC. Translation: CASSRGLQETQYF.